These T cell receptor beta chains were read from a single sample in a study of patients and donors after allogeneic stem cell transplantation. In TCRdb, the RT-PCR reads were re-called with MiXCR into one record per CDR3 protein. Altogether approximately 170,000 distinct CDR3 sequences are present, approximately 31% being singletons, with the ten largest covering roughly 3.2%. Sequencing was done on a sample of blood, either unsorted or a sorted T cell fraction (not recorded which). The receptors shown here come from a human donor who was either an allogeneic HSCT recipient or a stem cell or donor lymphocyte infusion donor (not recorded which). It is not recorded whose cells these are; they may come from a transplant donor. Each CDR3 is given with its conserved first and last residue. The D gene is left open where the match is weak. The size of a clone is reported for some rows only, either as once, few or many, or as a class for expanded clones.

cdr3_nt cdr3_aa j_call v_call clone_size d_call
TGTGCCAGCAGTTCCGGACAGGTTACCACTGAAGCTTTCTTT CASSSGQVTTEAFF TRBJ1-1 TRBV27 few TRBD1
TGTGCCAGCAGCAACTCAGTCCGAGGGCCGACGGAGCCCCAGCATTTT CASSNSVRGPTEPQHF TRBJ1-5 TRBV7-6 - -
TGCGCCAGCAGCTCGTTAAGGAGTGAAAAACTGTTTTTT CASSSLRSEKLFF TRBJ1-4 TRBV5-1 few -
TGTGCCAGCAGCCAAGAGGAACATGGATGGCAGTACTTC CASSQEEHGWQYF TRBJ2-7 TRBV4-2 - -
TGTGCCAGCAGTTCCCCCCGACAGGGTCCAGATACGCAGTATTTT CASSSPRQGPDTQYF TRBJ2-3 TRBV28 - TRBD1
TGTGCCAGCAGTTATAGGCGGGGGGTCACAGATACGCAGTATTTT CASSYRRGVTDTQYF TRBJ2-3 TRBV6-2/TRBV6-3 few TRBD2
TGTGCCAGCAGCTGGGGGACAGCCCAAGAGACCCAGTACTTC CASSWGTAQETQYF TRBJ2-5 TRBV11-2 once TRBD1
TGTGCCAGCAGTCGGACTAGCGGGGCTTCCTACGAGCAGTACTTC CASSRTSGASYEQYF TRBJ2-7 TRBV27 few TRBD2
TGTGCCACGCGACTAGCGGGAGGGGAGACCCAGTACTTC CATRLAGGETQYF TRBJ2-5 TRBV10-3 - TRBD2
TGCAGTGCTAGACCGGACCCCGGGGAGCTGTTTTTT CSARPDPGELFF TRBJ2-2 TRBV20-1 - -
TGCGCCAGCAGCCAAGATCCCCGGCTAGCGGGAGGGCCGCACAATGAGCAGTTCTTC CASSQDPRLAGGPHNEQFF TRBJ2-1 TRBV4-3 - TRBD2
TGTGCCAGCAGCGTAGGAACTAGCGGGAGTCATGAGCAGTTCTTC CASSVGTSGSHEQFF TRBJ2-1 TRBV9 few TRBD2
TGTGCCAGCAGTTACGGGGTTTGGGGAGACGGGAACACTGAAGCTTTCTTT CASSYGVWGDGNTEAFF TRBJ1-1 TRBV6-5 - -
TGCGCCAGCAGTACACAGGCGTCGAACACTGAAGCTTTCTTT CASSTQASNTEAFF TRBJ1-1 TRBV5-1 many -
TGTGCCAGCAGTTTAGACTTTTACAATGAGCAGTTCTTC CASSLDFYNEQFF TRBJ2-1 TRBV12-3/TRBV12-4 - -
TGTGCCATCAGTGCCGTGGTATCTCTAGCGGGGCCCCTGCGCAATGAGCAGTTCTTC CAISAVVSLAGPLRNEQFF TRBJ2-1 TRBV10-3 - TRBD2
TGCGCCAGCAGCTTGGACGGGACCCTAGATCAGCCCCAGCATTTT CASSLDGTLDQPQHF TRBJ1-5 TRBV5-1 - -
TGTGCCAGCACCTTGGGAGACATTCAAGAGACCCAGTACTTC CASTLGDIQETQYF TRBJ2-5 TRBV12-3/TRBV12-4 - -
TGTGCCAGCAGCCCCCGGTCGGGACGGGGCTACGAGCAGTACTTC CASSPRSGRGYEQYF TRBJ2-7 TRBV3-1 - -
TGCGCCAGCAGCCCCACAGCTCCTAACTATGGCTACACCTTC CASSPTAPNYGYTF TRBJ1-2 TRBV5-1 few -
TGTGCCAGCAACGAGGGAGCGAACGAGCAGTACTTC CASNEGANEQYF TRBJ2-7 TRBV6-6 - -
TGTGCCAGCAGTTTAAGGGGGGACTATGGCTACACCTTC CASSLRGDYGYTF TRBJ1-2 TRBV12-3/TRBV12-4 many -
TGCGCCAGCAGCCAAGCCACCCGGCCCACCTACGAGCAGTTCTTC CASSQATRPTYEQFF TRBJ2-1 TRBV4-3 - -
TGTGCCAGCAGGCATGCCTGGGGGTGGGCCGGGGAGCTGTTTTTT CASRHAWGWAGELFF TRBJ2-2 TRBV7-2 - -
TGTGCCAGCAGTTTTGGGGAGCTTTCACCCCTCCACTTT CASSFGELSPLHF TRBJ1-6 TRBV28 - -
TGTGCCAGCTCACCATTGGTCCCTAGCCTACCCATGGACGAGCAGTACTTC CASSPLVPSLPMDEQYF TRBJ2-7 TRBV18 - -
TGTGCCAGCAGTCCACAAGCACAGGGCTGGATCAATGAAAAACTGTTTTTT CASSPQAQGWINEKLFF TRBJ1-4 TRBV7-2 few -
TGCAGCGTTGGAGAGAATTCTGGAAACACCATATATTTT CSVGENSGNTIYF TRBJ1-3 TRBV29-1 many -
TGCGCCAGCAGCTTTCAACTAGCGGGAGAGGGGAATGAGCAGTTCTTC CASSFQLAGEGNEQFF TRBJ2-1 TRBV5-1 few TRBD2
TGCGCCAGCAGCACCGGAGGAGAGACCCAGTACTTC CASSTGGETQYF TRBJ2-5 TRBV5-1 few -
TGCAGTGCTAGAGATCCCGGAGGACCAAAGAATCAGCCCCAGCATTTT CSARDPGGPKNQPQHF TRBJ1-5 TRBV20-1 few -
TGCGCCAGCAGCGCCGTGGAGGGTAGGGAAAAACTGTTTTTT CASSAVEGREKLFF TRBJ1-4 TRBV5-1 - -
TGCAGCGTTGAGGGACAGCTAGGGAATAGGGGCTACACCTTC CSVEGQLGNRGYTF TRBJ1-2 TRBV29-1 - TRBD1
TGTGCCAGCAGTTTACGGGCAGGGGACACTGAAGCTTTCTTT CASSLRAGDTEAFF TRBJ1-1 TRBV12-3/TRBV12-4 many -
TGTGCCAGCAGCCAAGGAGTTTTGGGCACTGAAGCTTTCTTT CASSQGVLGTEAFF TRBJ1-1 TRBV4-2 few -
TGTGCCAGCAGTGAATTGGCAGCTAACTATGGCTACACCTTC CASSELAANYGYTF TRBJ1-2 TRBV25-1 - -
TGTGCCAGCACCCAGGACCTCTATGGCTACACCTTC CASTQDLYGYTF TRBJ1-2 TRBV6-2/TRBV6-3 few -
TGTGCCAGCAGCTCCTGGACAGATACGCAGTATTTT CASSSWTDTQYF TRBJ2-3 TRBV5-8 few -
TGCGCCAGCAGCTTGGGAACCATGAACACTGAAGCTTTCTTT CASSLGTMNTEAFF TRBJ1-1 TRBV5-1 - -
TGTGCCAGCAGCTCAACAGGGGGTCCAAGGCGCACAGATACGCAGTATTTT CASSSTGGPRRTDTQYF TRBJ2-3 TRBV5-8 - TRBD1
TGCGCCAGCAGCTGGGAGGGGCAAGGCTACGAGCAGTACTTC CASSWEGQGYEQYF TRBJ2-7 TRBV5-1 - TRBD2
TGTGCCATCAGCCGCGACGAACCGTCCTACGAGCAGTACTTC CAISRDEPSYEQYF TRBJ2-7 TRBV10-3 - -
TGTGCCATCCGGGACAGGGGCTACGAGCAGTACTTC CAIRDRGYEQYF TRBJ2-7 TRBV10-3 - TRBD1